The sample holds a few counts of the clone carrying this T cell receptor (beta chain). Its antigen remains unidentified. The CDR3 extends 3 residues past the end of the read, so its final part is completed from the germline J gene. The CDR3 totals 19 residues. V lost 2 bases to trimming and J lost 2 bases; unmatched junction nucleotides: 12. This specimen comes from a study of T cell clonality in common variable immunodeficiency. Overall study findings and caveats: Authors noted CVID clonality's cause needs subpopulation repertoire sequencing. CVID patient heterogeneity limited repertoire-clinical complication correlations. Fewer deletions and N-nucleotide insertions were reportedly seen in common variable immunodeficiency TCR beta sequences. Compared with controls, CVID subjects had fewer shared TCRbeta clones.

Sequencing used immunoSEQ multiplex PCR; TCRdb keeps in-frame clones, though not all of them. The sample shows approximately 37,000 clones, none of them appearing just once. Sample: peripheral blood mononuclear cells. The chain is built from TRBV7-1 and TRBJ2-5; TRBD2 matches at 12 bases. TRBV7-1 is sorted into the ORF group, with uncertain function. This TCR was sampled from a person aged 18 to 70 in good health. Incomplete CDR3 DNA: TGTGCCAGCAGCTCACCTGGACTAGCGGGGCCCTTTCGGCAAGAGACC. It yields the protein CASSSPGLAGPFRQET. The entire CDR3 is CASSSPGLAGPFRQETQYF.